These 20 T cell receptor beta chains share one sample of origin, sequenced in a study of T cells after posttransplantation cyclophosphamide. Here immunoSEQ multiplex PCR was the method, and the copy in TCRdb shows in-frame clones only, minus some. The sample has some 23,000 clones, none seen only once; the top ten hold about 4.2%. Sequencing was performed on PBMCs. The source of these receptors is a woman aged 50 to 60 in good health, CMV-negative, and a related stem cell transplant donor.

This clone has ten or more counts. The genes are TRBV19 and TRBJ1-5; 7 positions match TRBD1. The CDR3 is 16 amino acids. Germline CDR1 LNHDA, CDR2 SQIVND (reference sequence). The J segment lost 9 bases and the V segment lost 4 bases, leaving 15 bases of the junction unmatched. CDR3 DNA: TGTGCCAGTAGTAAAGACAGGGCCACCCGATCAGTGCCCCAGCATTTT. Translated: CASSKDRATRSVPQHF.

This clone has ten or more counts. This chain links TRBV5-1 with TRBJ2-2, with D possibly matching TRBD1 (6 bases). Germline V lookup: CDR1 SGHRS, CDR2 YFSETQ. Trimming pared 4 bases from V and 4 bases from J, leaving 17 bases between. CDR3 length: 16 amino acids. DNA for the CDR3: TGCGCCAGCAGCCCCCTTGCCGGGACATCCACCGGGGAGCTGTTTTTT. Its protein is CASSPLAGTSTGELFF.

This clone was seen a few times. The V call is TRBV7-2, the J call TRBJ2-7, with 10 bases matching TRBD1. CDR3 size: 18 residues. CDR1 is SGHTA and CDR2 is FQGNSA in the germline V gene. The V and J ends lost 1 base and 0 bases, in that order; junction bases with no gene match: 9. The CDR3: CASSLVPGTGAISYEQYF. DNA for the CDR3: TGTGCCAGCAGCTTAGTTCCCGGGACAGGGGCGATCTCCTACGAGCAGTACTTC.

This clone was seen ten or more times. The gene calls are TRBV10-1 and TRBJ2-5; TRBD2 is a possible D gene (5 bases). V was clipped by 5 bases and J by 5 bases, with 12 bases between them. This CDR3 is 13 amino acids long. The germline CDR1 and CDR2 sequences are WNHNN and SYGVQD (reference sequence). CDR3 sequence: CASSWATGETQYF. The CDR3 nucleotides read TGCGCCAGCAGTTGGGCCACGGGGGAGACCCAGTACTTC.

This clone was seen repeatedly, ten times or more. The V and J genes are TRBV2 and TRBJ2-7; tentative D call: TRBD2 (7 bases). This CDR3 region has 14 residues. V lost 6 bases and J 0 bases, leaving 12 bases between the germline ends. Germline V gene sequence: CDR1 SNHLY, CDR2 FYNNEI. The CDR3 is CASSQGTTSYEQYF. The CDR3 DNA is TGTGCCAGCAGCCAGGGGACTACCTCCTACGAGCAGTACTTC.

This clone was counted many times. V gene TRBV19 combines with J gene TRBJ1-4; D remains unclear. Germline V gives CDR1 LNHDA, CDR2 SQIVND (reference sequence). The CDR3 contains 15 residues. V was trimmed by 6 bases and J by 8 bases, leaving 19 bases between them. CDR3 coding DNA: TGTGCCAGTAGACGGGTTGGGCGGGTAGAGGAAAAACTGTTTTTT. Its protein is CASRRVGRVEEKLFF.

This clone occurred many times. The chain links TRBV9 to TRBJ1-5, with 9 bases aligning to TRBD1. This CDR3 spans 15 amino acids. After removal of 4 bases from V and 4 bases from J, the junction contained 6 bases not matched to a gene. Germline CDR1 is SGDLS and CDR2 is YYNGEE. DNA of the CDR3: TGTGCCAGCAGCATCCGGACAGGGGAGAATCAGCCCCAGCATTTT. Translating gives CASSIRTGENQPQHF.

This clone was observed many times. The genes are TRBV7-2 and TRBJ1-1; D not certain. The CDR3 spans 15 residues. Trimming cost V 1 base and J 3 bases, with 12 bases left between them. Germline CDR1 reads SGHTA; CDR2 reads FQGNSA. Written as DNA, the CDR3 is TGTGCCAGCAGCTTAGTTCTAGGGCGGGACACTGAAGCTTTCTTT. This encodes CASSLVLGRDTEAFF.

In this sample, this clone turned up many times. The chain recombines TRBV5-1 with TRBJ2-7, with 8 bases lining up with TRBD2. With 4 bases clipped from V and 2 bases from J, the junction kept 5 bases outside the gene matches. The CDR3 runs 14 residues. Germline V gene data show CDR1 as SGHRS and CDR2 as YFSETQ. The CDR3 DNA reads as TGCGCCAGCAGCCCCGGGACTAGTACCTACGAGCAGTACTTC. Protein sequence: CASSPGTSTYEQYF.

This clone has a count of ten or more. CDR3 coding DNA: TGTGCCAGCAGCGCACAGACCTACGAGCAGTACTTC. Translated, it gives CASSAQTYEQYF. The chain links TRBV7-2 to TRBJ2-7, with D unclear. The V and J ends lost 5 bases and 2 bases respectively, with 7 bases between them. The CDR3 runs to 12 residues. Per the germline V gene, CDR1 is SGHTA and CDR2 is FQGNSA. The entire variable domain, with the rest obtained from reference TRBV7-2 and TRBJ2-7, is as follows: GAGVSQSPSNKVTEKGKDVELRCDPISGHTALYWYRQSLGQGLEFLIYFQGNSAPDKSGLPSDRFSAERTGGSVSTLTIQRTQQEDSAVYLCASSAQTYEQYFGPGTRLTVT.

This clone showed up many times. The chain uses TRBV2 and TRBJ2-3; maybe TRBD2 (6 bases). Germline assignment: CDR1 SNHLY and CDR2 FYNNEI. The CDR3 contains 14 residues. Trimming removed 11 bases at V and 2 bases at J, with 17 bases between. The DNA for the CDR3 is TGTGCCGCCAAAAGGGGAGGAAACACAGATACGCAGTATTTT. This sequence encodes CAAKRGGNTDTQYF.

This clone was recorded at least ten times. This chain joins TRBV6-1 and TRBJ2-5; D gene ambiguous. CDR1 is MNHNS and CDR2 is SASEGT in the germline V gene. Trimming shortened V by 6 bases and J by 0 bases, and 14 bases separated the two germline ends. The CDR3 spans 15 residues. The CDR3 here is CASSPEVLYQETQYF. CDR3 DNA sequence: TGTGCCAGCAGCCCAGAAGTATTGTACCAAGAGACCCAGTACTTC.

This clone was seen repeatedly, ten times or more. V and J are TRBV5-1 and TRBJ2-7; D unclear. The germline V gene has CDR1 SGHRS and CDR2 YFSETQ. V was cut by 0 bases and J by 0 bases, with 7 bases left in between. The CDR3 has 14 amino acids. The CDR3 protein is CASSLVGSSYEQYF. CDR3 nucleotide sequence: TGCGCCAGCAGCTTGGTTGGCAGCTCCTACGAGCAGTACTTC.

This chain links TRBV19 with TRBJ2-5, with a possible D match to TRBD1 (5 bases). Judging by the DNA end, TRBJ2-7 fits better; the J call may be wrong. This CDR3 has 13 amino acids. Germline-derived CDR1 and CDR2 are LNHDA and SQIVND (reference sequence). In nucleotides, the CDR3 is TGTGCCAGTAGTGCAGGGTTTGGCTACGAGCAGTACTTC. Translating it yields CASSAGFGYEQYF.

The table lists this clone with a few counts. A much larger clone is a single base away; this may be a read error. The chain joins TRBV27 to TRBJ2-7, with 8 bases aligning to TRBD1. The germline V gene encodes CDR1 MNHEY and CDR2 SMNVEV (reference sequence). This CDR3 contains 17 residues. V lost 4 bases and J lost 0; bases outside the gene matches: 11. CDR3 sequence (DNA): TGTGCCAGCAGTTATGGGACAGGCCGAGCGAGCTCCTACGAGCAGTACTTC. Its translation: CASSYGTGRASSYEQYF.

In this sample, this clone turned up many times. This chain connects TRBV29-1 to TRBJ1-3, with a possible D match to TRBD1 (5 bases). V lost 0 bases, J lost 4 bases, and 13 bases lay in between. Per the germline V gene, CDR1 is SQVTM and CDR2 is ANQGSEA. CDR3 length: 15 residues. The CDR3 sequence is CSVEDVWTSGNTIYF. The CDR3 DNA reads as TGCAGCGTTGAAGATGTATGGACATCCGGAAACACCATATATTTT.

The J gene is TRBJ1-1, the V gene TRBV6-1; maybe TRBD1 (6 bases). V shed 6 bases and J shed 9 bases, with 20 bases lying between them. Per the germline V gene, CDR1 is MNHNS and CDR2 is SASEGT. This CDR3 contains 14 residues. CDR3 DNA sequence: TGTGCCAGCAGCTTCGCATTACCCGGGACACAAGCTTTCTTT. Its translation: CASSFALPGTQAFF.

This clone was observed at least ten times. The rearrangement links TRBV5-1 to TRBJ2-5; 11 nucleotides align to TRBD2. The CDR3 is made up of 16 amino acids. The junction had 6 bases not matched to a gene; V was cut back by 0 bases and J by 5 bases. The germline gives CDR1 SGHRS, CDR2 YFSETQ. CDR3 residues: CASSLGVAGGPETQYF. The CDR3 DNA reads TGCGCCAGCAGCTTGGGGGTAGCGGGGGGGCCGGAGACCCAGTACTTC.

This clone has at least ten counts. The genes are TRBV4-1 and TRBJ1-2; a possible D gene is TRBD1 (6 bases). CDR1 is MGHRA, CDR2 YSYEKL, per germline. The CDR3 is 13 amino acids. The V end was cut by 3 bases, the J end by 6 bases, with 11 bases between. CDR3 bases: TGCGCCAGCAGCCAGACAGGTCCGGATGGCTACACCTTC. Amino acids: CASSQTGPDGYTF.

This clone was counted many times. The rearrangement joins TRBV19 to TRBJ2-2, with 8 bases identical to TRBD1. From germline, CDR1 is LNHDA and CDR2 SQIVND (reference sequence). This CDR3 is built from 16 residues. V shed 3 bases, J shed 7 bases, and the junction held 10 bases outside the gene matches. The CDR3 sequence: CASSIPGQGAIGELFF. DNA of the CDR3: TGTGCCAGTAGTATTCCAGGGCAGGGGGCAATCGGGGAGCTGTTTTTT.